This T cell receptor (beta chain) was found in a study of blood T cell repertoires in COVID-19 (TCRdb year 2020). Some background on the complete study: Samples covering the acute and convalescent phases of COVID-19 were provided by collaborators in the United States, Italy and Spain. The material from the prospective study consisted of cDNA or gDNA derived from T cells, B-cell-depleted T cells, or PBMCs. The repertoires were made available in a free public database intended to serve as a resource for research on the immune response to SARS-CoV-2. Sample metadata almost always included a de-identified subject ID, COVID-19 status, age in years and sex. Samples came from the ongoing ImmuneRACE study (first 160 participants) plus 1,254 subjects from 6 global collaborators. Deeply sampled blood TCRbeta repertoires from subjects exposed to, actively infected with, or recovered from COVID-19 were included in the dataset. HLA class I and class II types, where available, came from metadata supplied by the sample provider rather than from assay-based typing. The research as a whole found: The amount of clinical and demographic metadata varied by source and participant and was provided uncurated.

This clone was seen a handful of times. The antigen it recognizes is unknown. No base quality information exists; no much larger clone differs at one position. In Seattle, one collaborating source enrolled patients while the infection was active and tracked those patients longitudinally over the course of disease. Whole blood was collected in K2EDTA tubes by collaborating institutions according to the institutions' own protocols. For TCRbeta analysis, collaborators shipped samples in one of three forms: frozen whole blood, isolated PBMCs, or DNA extracted from either of those sample types. TCRbeta CDR3 regions were amplified from genomic DNA by means of the immunoSEQ Assay, a bias-controlled multiplex PCR. The paper's data handling went like this. The number of nucleated cells in each sample was estimated by amplification of reference gene primers within the assay. To quantify the absolute abundance of each unique TCRbeta CDR3 rearrangement, sequence reads were collapsed and filtered. Productive Simpson clonality was computed per sample as the square root of Simpson's diversity index over productive rearrangements. The clones in this table, taken by TCRdb from immuneACCESS, are in-frame only. Not every clone is retained; where verified, under half of the shortfall comes from an unresolved V gene, and the cause of the rest is unknown. The DNA gave D and trimming, while V, J and clone size come from that table. The sample records about 87,000 clones, around 85% of which are singletons. The ten largest clones represent just over 3% of the sample.

V is shortened by 1 base, J by 10 bases, and the region joining them spans 13 bases. CDR1 and CDR2 (KGHSH, LQKENI) derive from the germline V gene. From the cysteine through the phenylalanine, the CDR3 covers 13 amino acids. Left in the record is the CDR3 DNA by itself, 39 bases read in frame from the first base. The rearrangement joined TRBV18 to TRBJ1-1; no D gene is confidently identified. The sequence was collected from a woman aged 80 or over with COVID-19, enrolled during active disease. Sample: peripheral blood. The CDR3 reads as follows: CASSPLERSGAFF. The sequenced DNA: TGTGCCAGCTCACCACTTGAGAGATCGGGAGCTTTCTTT.